This entry concerns a single T cell receptor beta chain. Its antigen is still unknown. Primers included in the PCR were 60 Vbeta and 13 Jbeta primers. The table came from immunoSEQ multiplex PCR; TCRdb's copy has only in-frame clones and leaves some out. The data show fewer than 200,000 clones, approximately 82% seen once. This record comes from a study of cytomegalovirus exposure and HLA in healthy donors. General observations from the study: Data from an earlier analysis indicated that most TCR beta V segments were productive either about 87% or about 30% of the time. Sequencing probably produced one cluster of sequence variants that were highly shared. For TCR beta chains, V- and J-gene trimming was later linked to a missense DCLRE1C variant. Among CMV-associated TCR beta chains, most appeared HLA-restricted in a later analysis.

The germline CDR1 and CDR2 sequences are SGHDN and FVKESK. V lost 5 bases and J lost 5, with 18 bases in between. The CDR3 consists of 15 residues. The origin of this receptor is a male donor in good health and CMV-seronegative. The chain couples TRBV14 to TRBJ1-2; possible D gene TRBD1, 6 bases. The sequenced material came from PBMCs. The CDR3: CASSATMTGPYGYTF. The CDR3 DNA sequence: TGTGCCAGCAGCGCAACAATGACAGGCCCTTATGGCTACACCTTC.